Sequencing of this TCR beta chain was carried out in a study of response to subunit inactivated influenza vaccine (dated by TCRdb to 2016 to 2018). About the study as a whole: The study used deep quantitative T cell receptor repertoire profiling to track responses to a trivalent subunit inactivated influenza vaccine. Results the study describes overall, beyond this receptor: The authors suggested that each seasonal influenza vaccination may recruit only a limited number of new T cells.

This clonotype appeared a few times. Its antigen is unknown. There are no base qualities to consult, and no much larger clone falls within one base. The cysteine opens and the phenylalanine closes a CDR3 of 14 amino acids. Only the CDR3 portion is preserved as DNA: 42 bases, with reading frame beginning at the first base. The V end gives up 5 bases and the J end 4 bases, leaving 4 bases in the junction not matched to a gene. Preparation of the library involved RT-PCR. TCRdb shows the sequencer as Illumina HiSeq 2500. TCRdb trimmed the raw reads at Q25, called clones with MiXCR and kept productive beta chains. Each entry is one CDR3 protein sequence, shown with its most common DNA and genes. The sample table shows 610,000 or so distinct CDR3 sequences, and approximately 15% are seen once. The ten largest clones add up to over 8.5% of the sample.

The sequence joins TRBV12-3 or TRBV12-4 to TRBJ2-3, with 9 junctional bases fitting TRBD2. The clonotype was recovered from a man in his fifties or sixties who received an inactivated influenza vaccine. Donor details come from another sample of the same person, matched by shared clones. Source: PBMCs from blood, taken 11 to 12 days after vaccination. The CDR3 amino acid sequence is: CASSHIAGADTQYF. The bases read TGTGCCAGCAGTCATATAGCGGGAGCAGATACGCAGTATTTT.